This is a list of T cell receptor beta chains from one sample in a study of response to subunit inactivated influenza vaccine. Using its own MiXCR run on the RT-PCR reads, TCRdb lists one record per CDR3 protein. Counted here are roughly 790,000 distinct CDR3 sequences, approximately 22% occurring once; the ten biggest clones make up about a tenth. Material: PBMCs from blood, obtained 4 to 6 days after vaccination. Receptors were obtained from a man aged 50-60 years who received an inactivated influenza vaccine. CDR3s include the opening cysteine and the closing phenylalanine or tryptophan. Each record gives: J gene, clone size, D gene, V gene, CDR3 DNA, CDR3 protein. The D gene is left open where the match is weak. Clone size is not always given. Where it is, it says once, few, many or a class for expanded clones.

J gene: TRBJ1-5; clone size: few; D gene: NA; V gene: TRBV3-1; CDR3 DNA: TGTGCCAGCAGCCAACAGGGGATAGGTCAGCCCCAGCATTTT; CDR3 protein: CASSQQGIGQPQHF
J gene: TRBJ2-1; clone size: few; D gene: NA; V gene: TRBV11-2; CDR3 DNA: TGTGCCAGCAGCTTAGAGGCGGGGAGCTCCTACAATGAGCAGTTCTTC; CDR3 protein: CASSLEAGSSYNEQFF
J gene: TRBJ2-7; clone size: few; D gene: NA; V gene: TRBV27; CDR3 DNA: TGTGCCAGCAGTTTATTAGGGTTCTCCTACGAGCAGTACTTC; CDR3 protein: CASSLLGFSYEQYF
J gene: TRBJ2-5; clone size: few; D gene: TRBD1; V gene: TRBV20-1; CDR3 DNA: TGCAGTGCTAGAGGGGACAGGACGCAGGAGACCCAGTACTTC; CDR3 protein: CSARGDRTQETQYF
J gene: TRBJ1-1; clone size: NA; D gene: NA; V gene: TRBV4-2; CDR3 DNA: TGTGCCAGCAGCCAAGAAATGTGGGGCCAGGGAGGTCCCGCTTTCTTT; CDR3 protein: CASSQEMWGQGGPAFF
J gene: TRBJ2-5; clone size: few; D gene: NA; V gene: TRBV7-2; CDR3 DNA: TGTGCCAGCAGGTTGGGAGTAGGAGAGACCCAGTACTTC; CDR3 protein: CASRLGVGETQYF
J gene: TRBJ1-1; clone size: NA; D gene: NA; V gene: TRBV5-1; CDR3 DNA: TGCGCCAGCAGCCCAGAGACTTGGGGCACTGAAGCTTTCTTT; CDR3 protein: CASSPETWGTEAFF
J gene: TRBJ1-5; clone size: NA; D gene: NA; V gene: TRBV20-1; CDR3 DNA: TGCAGTGCTATGGGGCAGGGCAATCAGCCCCAGCATTTT; CDR3 protein: CSAMGQGNQPQHF
J gene: TRBJ1-6; clone size: many; D gene: TRBD1; V gene: TRBV4-1; CDR3 DNA: TGCGCCAGCAGCCAAGAGGTCAGACAGGGCTTACGGAATTCACCCCTCCACTTT; CDR3 protein: CASSQEVRQGLRNSPLHF
J gene: TRBJ1-6; clone size: few; D gene: NA; V gene: TRBV18; CDR3 DNA: TGTGCCAGCTCACCACCGGGCGGTGATAATTCACCCCTCCACTTT; CDR3 protein: CASSPPGGDNSPLHF
J gene: TRBJ2-6; clone size: NA; D gene: NA; V gene: TRBV5-1; CDR3 DNA: TGCGCCAGCAGCTCGCCCACTAAGACAGAGTTTTCCATCTCTGGGGCCAACGTCCTGACTTTC; CDR3 protein: CASSSPTKTEFSISGANVLTF
J gene: TRBJ1-2; clone size: few; D gene: TRBD1; V gene: TRBV12-3/TRBV12-4; CDR3 DNA: TGTGCCAGCAGTCCGAGGACAGGGGGCGCTGGCTACACCTTC; CDR3 protein: CASSPRTGGAGYTF
J gene: TRBJ1-1; clone size: NA; D gene: NA; V gene: TRBV20-1; CDR3 DNA: TGCAGTTTAGGCCCCCCGAACACTGAAGCTTTCTTT; CDR3 protein: CSLGPPNTEAFF
J gene: TRBJ2-4; clone size: NA; D gene: NA; V gene: TRBV20-1; CDR3 DNA: TGCAGTGCTAGAGACCCCGTGGGGGTAAACATTCAGTACTTC; CDR3 protein: CSARDPVGVNIQYF